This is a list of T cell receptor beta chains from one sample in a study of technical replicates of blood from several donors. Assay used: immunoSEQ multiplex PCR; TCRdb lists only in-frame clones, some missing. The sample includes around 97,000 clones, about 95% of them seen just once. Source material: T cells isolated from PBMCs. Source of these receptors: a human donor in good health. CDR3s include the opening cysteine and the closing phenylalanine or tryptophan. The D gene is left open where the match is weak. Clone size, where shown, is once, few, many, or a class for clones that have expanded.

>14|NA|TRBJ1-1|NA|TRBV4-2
TGTGCCAGCAGCCAAGAGCCAGGGAACACTGAAGCTTTCTTT
CASSQEPGNTEAFF
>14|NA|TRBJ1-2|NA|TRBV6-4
TGTGCCAGCAGTGACTCAGCTACAGGGCATGGCTACACCTTC
CASSDSATGHGYTF
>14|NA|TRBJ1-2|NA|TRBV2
TGTGCCAGCAGTGAAGCCCCGGGGTACTATGGCTACACCTTC
CASSEAPGYYGYTF
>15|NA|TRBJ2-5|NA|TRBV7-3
TGTGCCAGCAGCTTAAATGCCGGGAAACAAGAGACCCAGTACTTC
CASSLNAGKQETQYF
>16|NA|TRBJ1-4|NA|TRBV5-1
TGCGCCAGCAGCTTGATGGGGCGCGCAACTAATGAAAAACTGTTTTTT
CASSLMGRATNEKLFF
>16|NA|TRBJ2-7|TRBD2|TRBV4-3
TGCGCCAGCAGCCAAGATAGCGGGGGCGCAACCCACGAGCAGTACTTC
CASSQDSGGATHEQYF
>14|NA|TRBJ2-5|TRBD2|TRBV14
TGTGCCAGCAGCCAAGTACGCGGGGGGGAGACCCAGTACTTC
CASSQVRGGETQYF
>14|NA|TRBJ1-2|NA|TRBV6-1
TGTGCCAGCCCGGGATTAGTAGAAGGCTATGGCTACACCTTC
CASPGLVEGYGYTF
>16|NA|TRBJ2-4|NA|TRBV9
TGTGCCAGCAGCGTAGAACCCGGACTAGCCAAAAACATTCAGTACTTC
CASSVEPGLAKNIQYF
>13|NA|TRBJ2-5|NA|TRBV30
TGTGCCTGGAGTGTTGGGGGGGCCGAGACCCAGTACTTC
CAWSVGGAETQYF
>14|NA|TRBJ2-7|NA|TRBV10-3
TGTGCCATCCTTCCCCCGGGACAATCCTACGAGCAGTACTTC
CAILPPGQSYEQYF
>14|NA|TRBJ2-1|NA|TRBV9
TGTGCCAGCAGCGTAGACTACTCCTACAATGAGCAGTTCTTC
CASSVDYSYNEQFF
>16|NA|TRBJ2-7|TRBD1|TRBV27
TGTGCCAGCAGTTTATTGGGACAGGGGTCCTTGGGGGAGCAGTACTTC
CASSLLGQGSLGEQYF
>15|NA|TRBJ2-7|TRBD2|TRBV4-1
TGCGCCAGCAGCCAAGAAGCGGGAGGGACCTACGAGCAGTACTTC
CASSQEAGGTYEQYF
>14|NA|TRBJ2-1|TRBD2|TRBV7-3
TGTGCCAGCAGCAGGACTAGCGGGAGCAATGAGCAGTTCTTC
CASSRTSGSNEQFF
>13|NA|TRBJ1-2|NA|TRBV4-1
TGCGCCAGCAGCCAAGAAGTCCAGGGTGGCTACACCTTC
CASSQEVQGGYTF
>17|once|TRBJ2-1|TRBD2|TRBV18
TGTGCCAGCTCGGGGACTAGCGGGAGGGCCACGTACAATGAGCAGTTCTTC
CASSGTSGRATYNEQFF
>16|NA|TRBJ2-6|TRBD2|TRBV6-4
TGTGCCAGCAGTGAAACTAGCGGGAGTGGGGCCAACGTCCTGACTTTC
CASSETSGSGANVLTF
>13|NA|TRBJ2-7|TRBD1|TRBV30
TGTGCCTGGAGTGGGGGACAGATATACGAGCAGTACTTC
CAWSGGQIYEQYF
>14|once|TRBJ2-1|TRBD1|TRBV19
TGTGCCAGTAGGGCGGACAGGGGGCGCAATGAGCAGTTCTTC
CASRADRGRNEQFF
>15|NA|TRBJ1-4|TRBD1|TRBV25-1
TGTGCCAGCAGTGAAGGACAGGCGTTTAATGAAAAACTGTTTTTT
CASSEGQAFNEKLFF
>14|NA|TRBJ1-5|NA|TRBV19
TGTGCCAGTAGTAAGACACCGTACCCCCTGCCCCAGCATTTT
CASSKTPYPLPQHF
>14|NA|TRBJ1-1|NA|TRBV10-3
TGTGCCATCAGGGAAGACATGTCTGGCACTGAAGCTTTCTTT
CAIREDMSGTEAFF
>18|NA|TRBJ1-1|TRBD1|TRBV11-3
TGTGCCAGCAGCTTAGATGTGACAGGGGTAGAAATCAACACTGAAGCTTTCTTT
CASSLDVTGVEINTEAFF
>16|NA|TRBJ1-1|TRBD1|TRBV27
TGTGCCGTCGCTTTAGGGACAGGGGGTATCGGCACTGAAGCTTTCTTT
CAVALGTGGIGTEAFF
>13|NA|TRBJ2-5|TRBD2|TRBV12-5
TGTGCTAGCATACTAGCGGGAGGGGAGACCCAGTACTTC
CASILAGGETQYF
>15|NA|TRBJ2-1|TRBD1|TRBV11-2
TGTGCCAGCATCGTCCCGGGACAGGGAGACAATGAGCAGTTCTTC
CASIVPGQGDNEQFF
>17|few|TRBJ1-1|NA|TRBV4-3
TGCGCCAGCAGCCAAGTCCCATCAGCCCTTGGGGGCAATGAAGCTTTCTTT
CASSQVPSALGGNEAFF
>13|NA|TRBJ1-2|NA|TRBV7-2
TGTGCCAGCAGCCCCCAAAATAACTATGGCTACACCTTC
CASSPQNNYGYTF
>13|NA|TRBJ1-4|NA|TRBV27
TGTGCCAGCAGTTTATCAGTCAGTGCAAAACTGTTTTTT
CASSLSVSAKLFF
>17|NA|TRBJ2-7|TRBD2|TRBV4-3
TGCGCCAGCAGCCAAGATCTCGGACTAGCGGGAGCTTACGAGCAGTACTTC
CASSQDLGLAGAYEQYF
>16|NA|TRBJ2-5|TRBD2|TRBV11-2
TGTGCCAGCAGCTTAGTACTAGCGGGAGGAAGGGAGACCCAGTACTTC
CASSLVLAGGRETQYF
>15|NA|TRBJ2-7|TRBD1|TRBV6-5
TGTGCCAGCAGCCGCGGACAGGAAGTTGGTAGCGAGCAGTACTTC
CASSRGQEVGSEQYF
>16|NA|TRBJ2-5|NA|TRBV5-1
TGCGCCAGCAGCGGCGGTCTTACCACAGGTCAAGAGACCCAGTACTTC
CASSGGLTTGQETQYF
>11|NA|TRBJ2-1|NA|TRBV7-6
TGTGCCAGCAGCCGGGTGGATGAGCAGTTCTTC
CASSRVDEQFF
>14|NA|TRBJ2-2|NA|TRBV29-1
TGCAGCGGATTAACAGGAAAGAACACCGGGGAGCTGTTTTTT
CSGLTGKNTGELFF
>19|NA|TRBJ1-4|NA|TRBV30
TGTGCCTGGAGTAAAGGATTTGATTCCAGGGGAAAAATTAATGAAAAACTGTTTTTT
CAWSKGFDSRGKINEKLFF
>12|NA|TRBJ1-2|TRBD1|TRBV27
TGTGCCAGCAGTTTGACAGGGCTTGGCTACACCTTC
CASSLTGLGYTF
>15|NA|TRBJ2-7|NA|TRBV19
TGTGCCAGCAAGTTGTGGGAAGGACAGACCTACGAGCAGTACTTC
CASKLWEGQTYEQYF
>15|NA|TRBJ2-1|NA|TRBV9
TGTGCCAGCAGCCCCTCTGGGGGGAGTATTAATGAGCAGTTCTTC
CASSPSGGSINEQFF
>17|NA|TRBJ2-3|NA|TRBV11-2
TGTGCCAGCAGCTTCGAGGGGGGGTCTTTTAGCACAGATACGCAGTATTTT
CASSFEGGSFSTDTQYF
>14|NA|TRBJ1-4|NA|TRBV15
TGTGCCACCAGCGTCCAGGTCCTTAGGGAAAAACTGTTTTTT
CATSVQVLREKLFF
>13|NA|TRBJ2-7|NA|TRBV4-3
TGCGCCAGCAGCCAAGAGGTTAGCTACGAGCAGTACTTC
CASSQEVSYEQYF
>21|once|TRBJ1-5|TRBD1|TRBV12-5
TGTGCTAGTGGTTTGGCACTCCCGGGACAGGGGTTCTTTTTGGCACATCAGCCCCAGCATTTT
CASGLALPGQGFFLAHQPQHF
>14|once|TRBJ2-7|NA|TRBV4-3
TGCGCCAGCAGCCAAGAGGTAGTGACCTACGAGCAGTACTTC
CASSQEVVTYEQYF
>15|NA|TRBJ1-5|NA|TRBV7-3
TGTGCCAGCAGCCCTGGGACATACAGCAATCAGCCCCAGCATTTT
CASSPGTYSNQPQHF
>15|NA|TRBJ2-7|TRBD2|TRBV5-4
TGTGCCAGCAGCTTGGACGGGGGGGCACACTACGAGCAGTACTTC
CASSLDGGAHYEQYF
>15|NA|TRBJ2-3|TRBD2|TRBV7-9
TGTGCCAGCAGCTTAGGAACGGGAGGAGTGGATACGCAGTATTTT
CASSLGTGGVDTQYF
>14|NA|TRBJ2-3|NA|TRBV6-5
TGTGCCAGCAGTTATCGGACTGGCACAGATACGCAGTATTTT
CASSYRTGTDTQYF
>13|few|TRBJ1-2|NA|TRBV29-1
TGCAGCGTTGGTGGGAGTGGTGGCCATGGCTACACCTTC
CSVGGSGGHGYTF
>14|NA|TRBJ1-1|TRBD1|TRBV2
TGTGCCAGCGCCTCTATAAGCAGGGGGCGGGAAGCTTTCTTT
CASASISRGREAFF
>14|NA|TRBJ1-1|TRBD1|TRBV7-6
TGTGCCAGCAGTCGGGACAGTCGTAACACTGAAGCTTTCTTT
CASSRDSRNTEAFF
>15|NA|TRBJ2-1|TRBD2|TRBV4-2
TGTGCCAGCAGCTTGCGGCTTCTAGCGGGAGTTGAGCAGTTCTTC
CASSLRLLAGVEQFF
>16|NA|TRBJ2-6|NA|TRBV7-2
TGTGCCAGCAGCTTAGTATCGGGCTCTGGGGCCAACGTCCTGACTTTC
CASSLVSGSGANVLTF
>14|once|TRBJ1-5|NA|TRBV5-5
TGTGCCAGCAGCCCTACCAATAGCAATCAGCCCCAGCATTTT
CASSPTNSNQPQHF